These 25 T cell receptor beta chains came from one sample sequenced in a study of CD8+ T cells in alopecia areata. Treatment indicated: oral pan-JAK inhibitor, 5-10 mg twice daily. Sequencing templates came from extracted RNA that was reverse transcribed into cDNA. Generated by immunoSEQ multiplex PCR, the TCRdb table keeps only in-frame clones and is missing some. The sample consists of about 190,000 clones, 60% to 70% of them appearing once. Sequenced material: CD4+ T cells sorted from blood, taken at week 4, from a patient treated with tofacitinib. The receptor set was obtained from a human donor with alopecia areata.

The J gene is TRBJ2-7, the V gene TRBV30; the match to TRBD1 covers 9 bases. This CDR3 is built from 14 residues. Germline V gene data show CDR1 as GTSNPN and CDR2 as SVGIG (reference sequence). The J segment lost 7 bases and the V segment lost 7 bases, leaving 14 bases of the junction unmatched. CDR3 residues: CASGGDRAQWEQYF. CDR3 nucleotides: TGTGCCTCCGGTGGGGACAGGGCTCAGTGGGAGCAGTACTTC.

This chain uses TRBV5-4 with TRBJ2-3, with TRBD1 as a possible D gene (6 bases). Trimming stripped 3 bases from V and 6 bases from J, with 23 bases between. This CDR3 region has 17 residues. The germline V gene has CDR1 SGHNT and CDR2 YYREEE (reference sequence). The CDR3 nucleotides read TGTGCCAGCAGCTCACCGAAAACAGGGATAGGTAGGGATACGCAGTATTTT. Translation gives CASSSPKTGIGRDTQYF.

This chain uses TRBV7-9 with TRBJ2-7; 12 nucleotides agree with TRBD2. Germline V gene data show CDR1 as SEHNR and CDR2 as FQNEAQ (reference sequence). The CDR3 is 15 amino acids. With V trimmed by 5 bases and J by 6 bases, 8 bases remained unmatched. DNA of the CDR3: TGTGCCAGCAGCGCTCTAGCGGGAGGGTCCCGCGAGCAGTACTTC. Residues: CASSALAGGSREQYF.

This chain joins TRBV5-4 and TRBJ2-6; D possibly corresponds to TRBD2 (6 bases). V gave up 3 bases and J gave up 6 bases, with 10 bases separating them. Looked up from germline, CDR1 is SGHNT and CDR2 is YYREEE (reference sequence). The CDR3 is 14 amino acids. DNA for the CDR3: TGTGCCAGCAGCTCCGGGACTGAGGCCAACGTCCTGACTTTC. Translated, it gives CASSSGTEANVLTF.

DNA of the CDR3: TGCGCCAGCAGCCAAAGCGGGACAGCCTGGGATGAGCAGTTCTTC. Its translation: CASSQSGTAWDEQFF. J is TRBJ2-1 and V is TRBV4-3; D possibly uses TRBD1 or TRBD2 (7 bases each). This CDR3 spans 15 amino acids. CDR1 is LGHNA, CDR2 YSLEER, per germline. Deletions cut 2 bases from V and 8 bases from J, with 16 bases between.

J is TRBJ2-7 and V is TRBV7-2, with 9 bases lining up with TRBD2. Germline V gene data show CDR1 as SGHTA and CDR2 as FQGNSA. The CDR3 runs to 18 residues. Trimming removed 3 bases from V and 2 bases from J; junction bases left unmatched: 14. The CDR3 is CASSFAAGSGRLPYEQYF. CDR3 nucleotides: TGTGCCAGCAGCTTTGCCGCCGGCAGCGGGAGGTTACCCTACGAGCAGTACTTC. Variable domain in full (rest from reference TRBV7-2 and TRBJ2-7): GAGVSQSPSNKVTEKGKDVELRCDPISGHTALYWYRQSLGQGLEFLIYFQGNSAPDKSGLPSDRFSAERTGGSVSTLTIQRTQQEDSAVYLCASSFAAGSGRLPYEQYFGPGTRLTVT.

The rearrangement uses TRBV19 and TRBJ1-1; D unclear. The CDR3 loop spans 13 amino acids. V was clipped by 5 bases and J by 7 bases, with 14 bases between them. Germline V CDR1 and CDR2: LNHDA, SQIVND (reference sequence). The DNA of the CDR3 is TGTGCCAGTAGTGCTTATGGAGCTAGTGAAGCTTTCTTT. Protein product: CASSAYGASEAFF. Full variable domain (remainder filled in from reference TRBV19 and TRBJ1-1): DGGITQSPKYLFRKEGQNVTLSCEQNLNHDAMYWYRQDPGQGLRLIYYSQIVNDFQKGDIAEGYSVSREKKESFPLTVTSAQKNPTAFYLCASSAYGASEAFFGQGTRLTVV.

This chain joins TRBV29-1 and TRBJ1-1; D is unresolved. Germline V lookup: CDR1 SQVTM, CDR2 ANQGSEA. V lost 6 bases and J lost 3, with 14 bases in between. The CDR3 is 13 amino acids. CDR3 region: CSVLRGEYTEAFF. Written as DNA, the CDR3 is TGCAGCGTCCTACGGGGAGAATACACTGAAGCTTTCTTT.

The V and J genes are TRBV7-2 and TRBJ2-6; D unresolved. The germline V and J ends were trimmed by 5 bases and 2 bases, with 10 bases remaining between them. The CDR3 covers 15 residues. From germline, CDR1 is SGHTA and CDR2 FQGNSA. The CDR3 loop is CASSPRLTGANVLTF. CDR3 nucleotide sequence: TGTGCCAGCAGCCCTAGACTGACTGGGGCCAACGTCCTGACTTTC. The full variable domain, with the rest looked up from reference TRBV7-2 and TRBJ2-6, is GAGVSQSPSNKVTEKGKDVELRCDPISGHTALYWYRQSLGQGLEFLIYFQGNSAPDKSGLPSDRFSAERTGGSVSTLTIQRTQQEDSAVYLCASSPRLTGANVLTFGAGSRLTVL.

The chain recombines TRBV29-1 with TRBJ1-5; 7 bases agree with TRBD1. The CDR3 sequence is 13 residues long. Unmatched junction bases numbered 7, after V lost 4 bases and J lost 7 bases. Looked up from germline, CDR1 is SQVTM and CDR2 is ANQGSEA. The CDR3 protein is CSVVDRVGQPQHF. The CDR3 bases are TGCAGCGTTGTTGACAGGGTGGGACAGCCCCAGCATTTT.

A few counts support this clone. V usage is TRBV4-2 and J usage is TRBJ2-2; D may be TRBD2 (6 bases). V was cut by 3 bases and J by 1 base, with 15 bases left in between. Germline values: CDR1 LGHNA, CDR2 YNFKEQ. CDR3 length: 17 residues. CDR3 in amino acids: CASSQEISGGNTGELFF. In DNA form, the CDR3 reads TGTGCCAGCAGCCAGGAAATTAGCGGAGGGAACACCGGGGAGCTGTTTTTT.

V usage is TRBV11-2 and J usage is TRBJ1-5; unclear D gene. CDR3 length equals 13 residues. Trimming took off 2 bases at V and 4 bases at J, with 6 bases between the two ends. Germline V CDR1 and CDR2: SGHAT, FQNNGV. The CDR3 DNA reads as TGTGCCAGCAGCTTAACCAATAATCAGCCCCAGCATTTT. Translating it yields CASSLTNNQPQHF.

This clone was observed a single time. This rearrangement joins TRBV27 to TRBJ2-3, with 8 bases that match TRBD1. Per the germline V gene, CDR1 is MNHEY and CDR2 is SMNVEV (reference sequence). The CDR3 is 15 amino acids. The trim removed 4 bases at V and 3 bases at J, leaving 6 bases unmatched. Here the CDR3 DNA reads TGTGCCAGCAGTTACCAGGGGGCGCGGACAGATACGCAGTATTTT. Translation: CASSYQGARTDTQYF.

This CDR3 is CASSVEGVNQPQHF. DNA of the CDR3: TGTGCCAGCAGCGTAGAGGGCGTGAATCAGCCCCAGCATTTT. The chain employs TRBV9 and TRBJ1-5; the D is unclear. Deletions cut 0 bases from V and 4 bases from J, with 8 bases between. Germline V gene data show CDR1 as SGDLS and CDR2 as YYNGEE. The CDR3 has 14 amino acids.

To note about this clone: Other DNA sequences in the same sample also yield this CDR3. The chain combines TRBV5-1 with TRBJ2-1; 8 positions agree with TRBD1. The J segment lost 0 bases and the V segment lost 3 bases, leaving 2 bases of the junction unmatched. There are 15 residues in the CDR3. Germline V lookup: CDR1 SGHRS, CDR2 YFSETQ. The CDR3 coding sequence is TGCGCCAGCAGCTCAACAGGGGGCTCCTACAATGAGCAGTTCTTC. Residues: CASSSTGGSYNEQFF.

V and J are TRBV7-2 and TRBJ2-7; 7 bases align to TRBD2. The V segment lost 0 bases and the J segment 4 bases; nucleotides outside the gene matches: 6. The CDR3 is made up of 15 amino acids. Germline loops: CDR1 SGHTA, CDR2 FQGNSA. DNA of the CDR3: TGTGCCAGCAGCTTAGCCCCTGGACTAGGTTACGAGCAGTACTTC. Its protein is CASSLAPGLGYEQYF.

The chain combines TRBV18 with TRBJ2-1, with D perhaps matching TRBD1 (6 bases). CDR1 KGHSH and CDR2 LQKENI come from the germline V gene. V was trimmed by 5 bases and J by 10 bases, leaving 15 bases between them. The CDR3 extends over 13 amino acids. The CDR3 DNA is TGTGCCAGCTCAGCAACCAGGGGCGGCGAGCAGTTCTTC. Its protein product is CASSATRGGEQFF.

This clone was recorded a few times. This chain's CDR3 is CSGSQDTQYF. The CDR3 region has the DNA TGCAGCGGCTCCCAGGATACGCAGTATTTT. The V and J genes are TRBV29-1 and TRBJ2-3; D remains unclear. The CDR3 consists of 10 residues. CDR1 is SQVTM and CDR2 is ANQGSEA in the germline V gene. V was pared by 7 bases and J by 6 bases, with 8 bases between.

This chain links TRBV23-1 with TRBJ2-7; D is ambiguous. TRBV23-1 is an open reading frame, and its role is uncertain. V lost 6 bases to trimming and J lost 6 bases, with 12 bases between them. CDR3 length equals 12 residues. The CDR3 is CASSSSTVEQYF. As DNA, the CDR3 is TGCGCCAGCAGCTCATCTACGGTCGAGCAGTACTTC.

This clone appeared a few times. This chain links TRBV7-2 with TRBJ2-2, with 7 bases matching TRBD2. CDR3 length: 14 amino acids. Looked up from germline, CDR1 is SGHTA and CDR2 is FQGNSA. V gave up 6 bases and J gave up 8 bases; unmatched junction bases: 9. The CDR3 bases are TGTGCCAGCAGGGGAGGGCGGGGTGAAGGGGAGCTGTTTTTT. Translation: CASRGGRGEGELFF.

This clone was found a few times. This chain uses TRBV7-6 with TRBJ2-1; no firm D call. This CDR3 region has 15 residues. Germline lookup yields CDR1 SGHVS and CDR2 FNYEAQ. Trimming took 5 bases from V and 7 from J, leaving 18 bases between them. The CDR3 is CASSLRSASGNEQFF. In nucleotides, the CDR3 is TGTGCCAGCAGCCTTAGAAGTGCCTCAGGTAATGAGCAGTTCTTC.

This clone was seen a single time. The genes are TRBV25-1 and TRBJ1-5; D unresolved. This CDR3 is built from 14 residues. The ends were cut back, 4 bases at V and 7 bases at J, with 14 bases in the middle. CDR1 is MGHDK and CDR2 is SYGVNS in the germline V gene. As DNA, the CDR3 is TGTGCCAGCAGTGCGACCGGTCTTGGACAGCCCCAGCATTTT. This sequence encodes CASSATGLGQPQHF.

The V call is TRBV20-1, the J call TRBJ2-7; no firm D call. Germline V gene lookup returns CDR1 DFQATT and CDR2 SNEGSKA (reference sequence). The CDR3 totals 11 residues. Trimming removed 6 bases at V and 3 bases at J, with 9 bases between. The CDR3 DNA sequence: TGCAGTGCATCACTACTCTACGAGCAGTACTTC. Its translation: CSASLLYEQYF.

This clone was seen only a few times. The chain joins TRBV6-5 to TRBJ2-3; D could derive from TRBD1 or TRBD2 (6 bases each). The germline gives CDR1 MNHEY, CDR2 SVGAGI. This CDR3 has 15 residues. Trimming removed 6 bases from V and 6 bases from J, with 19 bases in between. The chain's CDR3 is CASSLGGQGWDTQYF. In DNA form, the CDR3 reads TGTGCCAGCAGCCTCGGGGGCCAGGGATGGGATACGCAGTATTTT.

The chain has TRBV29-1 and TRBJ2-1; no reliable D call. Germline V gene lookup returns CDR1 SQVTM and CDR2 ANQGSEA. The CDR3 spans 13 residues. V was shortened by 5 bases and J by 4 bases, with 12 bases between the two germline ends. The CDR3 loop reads CSVNARQYNEQFF. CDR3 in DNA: TGCAGCGTTAACGCGCGGCAGTACAATGAGCAGTTCTTC.